This is a list of T cell receptor beta chains from one sample in a study of regulatory T cells in long-lasting Graves disease. Via MiXCR, TCRdb re-called the multiplex PCR reads, giving one row per CDR3 protein. Of approximately 360,000 distinct CDR3 sequences listed, over 9.5% are singletons. These data were also reused for a study on T cells in Graves' hyperthyroidism and ophthalmopathy.

The source was peripheral blood mononuclear cells (PBMCs), collected at new diagnosis, from a patient treated with antithyroid drugs. The receptors derive from a woman aged 18-29 years with Graves disease. The CDR3 runs from the conserved cysteine through the conserved F or W. Fields, in order: V gene, D gene, CDR3 length, J gene, clone size, CDR3 protein, CDR3 DNA. D genes are given only for firm matches. Rows give clone size only sometimes, using once, few, many, or a class for an expanded clone.

v_call: TRBV7-2; d_call: TRBD1; cdr3_length: 15; j_call: TRBJ1-5; clone_size: few; cdr3_aa: CASSPGTGGNQPQHF; cdr3_nt: TGTGCCAGCAGCCCCGGGACAGGCGGCAATCAGCCCCAGCATTTT
v_call: TRBV20-1; d_call: NA; cdr3_length: 12; j_call: TRBJ2-1; clone_size: NA; cdr3_aa: CRGLADHNEQFF; cdr3_nt: TGCAGGGGGTTAGCGGACCACAATGAGCAGTTCTTC
v_call: TRBV7-2; d_call: TRBD1; cdr3_length: 16; j_call: TRBJ1-6; clone_size: NA; cdr3_aa: CASSQQSRQGDSPLHF; cdr3_nt: TGTGCCAGCAGCCAACAAAGCCGACAGGGAGATTCACCCCTCCACTTT
v_call: TRBV6-5; d_call: TRBD2; cdr3_length: 16; j_call: TRBJ2-1; clone_size: many; cdr3_aa: CASSYGLAALHNEQFF; cdr3_nt: TGTGCCAGCAGTTACGGACTAGCGGCCCTACACAATGAGCAGTTCTTC
v_call: TRBV20-1; d_call: NA; cdr3_length: 11; j_call: TRBJ2-1; clone_size: many; cdr3_aa: CSGGGYNEQFF; cdr3_nt: TGCAGTGGAGGGGGCTACAATGAGCAGTTCTTC
v_call: TRBV2; d_call: NA; cdr3_length: 12; j_call: TRBJ2-3; clone_size: many; cdr3_aa: CASRMNTDTQYF; cdr3_nt: TGTGCCAGCCGGATGAACACAGATACGCAGTATTTT
v_call: TRBV29-1; d_call: NA; cdr3_length: 14; j_call: TRBJ1-1; clone_size: NA; cdr3_aa: CSVTDWGEGTEAFF; cdr3_nt: TGCAGCGTCACGGACTGGGGTGAGGGCACTGAAGCTTTCTTT
v_call: TRBV20-1; d_call: NA; cdr3_length: 12; j_call: TRBJ2-7; clone_size: NA; cdr3_aa: CSAREWGREQYF; cdr3_nt: TGCAGTGCTAGAGAATGGGGACGCGAGCAGTACTTC
v_call: TRBV27; d_call: TRBD2; cdr3_length: 17; j_call: TRBJ2-1; clone_size: medium-sized; cdr3_aa: CASSFWLAGRTYNEQFF; cdr3_nt: TGTGCCAGCAGTTTCTGGCTAGCGGGAAGGACGTACAATGAGCAGTTCTTC
v_call: TRBV20-1; d_call: TRBD1; cdr3_length: 14; j_call: TRBJ2-7; clone_size: many; cdr3_aa: CSAQRGQGDYEQYF; cdr3_nt: TGCAGTGCCCAGAGGGGACAGGGGGACTACGAGCAGTACTTC
v_call: TRBV28; d_call: NA; cdr3_length: 17; j_call: TRBJ2-2; clone_size: NA; cdr3_aa: CASSSLAQGIGAGELFF; cdr3_nt: TGTGCCAGCAGTTCGTTAGCCCAGGGAATAGGAGCCGGGGAGCTGTTTTTT
v_call: TRBV7-9; d_call: NA; cdr3_length: 17; j_call: TRBJ2-2; clone_size: few; cdr3_aa: CASSLVSGTRGPGELFF; cdr3_nt: TGTGCCAGCAGCTTAGTTTCCGGGACGCGGGGGCCCGGGGAGCTGTTTTTT
v_call: TRBV9; d_call: TRBD1; cdr3_length: 16; j_call: TRBJ1-6; clone_size: NA; cdr3_aa: CASSGGQGSYNSPLHF; cdr3_nt: TGTGCCAGCAGCGGGGGACAGGGATCCTATAATTCACCCCTCCACTTT
v_call: TRBV7-2; d_call: TRBD2; cdr3_length: 15; j_call: TRBJ2-5; clone_size: many; cdr3_aa: CASSWGLAVQETQYF; cdr3_nt: TGTGCCAGCAGCTGGGGACTAGCGGTCCAAGAGACCCAGTACTTC
v_call: TRBV20-1; d_call: NA; cdr3_length: 13; j_call: TRBJ2-2; clone_size: NA; cdr3_aa: CSSYMADTGELFF; cdr3_nt: TGCAGCTCTTACATGGCGGACACCGGGGAGCTGTTTTTT
v_call: TRBV9; d_call: NA; cdr3_length: 15; j_call: TRBJ2-2; clone_size: many; cdr3_aa: CASSVGTGLTGELFF; cdr3_nt: TGTGCCAGCAGCGTAGGCACAGGGTTAACCGGGGAGCTGTTTTTT
v_call: TRBV6-1; d_call: NA; cdr3_length: 13; j_call: TRBJ1-1; clone_size: many; cdr3_aa: CASQRVAGSEAFF; cdr3_nt: TGTGCCAGCCAACGTGTTGCGGGTTCTGAAGCTTTCTTT
v_call: TRBV20-1; d_call: NA; cdr3_length: 15; j_call: TRBJ1-1; clone_size: many; cdr3_aa: CSASVMGAMNTEAFF; cdr3_nt: TGCAGTGCTAGCGTGATGGGAGCCATGAACACTGAAGCTTTCTTT
v_call: TRBV18; d_call: NA; cdr3_length: 15; j_call: TRBJ1-1; clone_size: NA; cdr3_aa: CASSPPRTVNTEAFF; cdr3_nt: TGTGCCAGCTCACCACCGAGAACGGTGAACACTGAAGCTTTCTTT
v_call: TRBV20-1; d_call: NA; cdr3_length: 15; j_call: TRBJ1-2; clone_size: NA; cdr3_aa: CSARDWGNLNYGYTF; cdr3_nt: TGCAGTGCTAGGGACTGGGGGAACCTTAACTATGGCTACACCTTC
v_call: TRBV19; d_call: TRBD2; cdr3_length: 15; j_call: TRBJ2-1; clone_size: NA; cdr3_aa: CASSMLAGVYNEQFF; cdr3_nt: TGTGCCAGTAGTATGCTAGCGGGAGTCTACAATGAGCAGTTCTTC
v_call: TRBV4-2; d_call: NA; cdr3_length: 14; j_call: TRBJ1-5; clone_size: few; cdr3_aa: CASSQEGSNQPQHF; cdr3_nt: TGTGCCAGCAGCCAAGAGGGTAGCAATCAGCCCCAGCATTTT
v_call: TRBV6-1; d_call: NA; cdr3_length: 14; j_call: TRBJ1-1; clone_size: many; cdr3_aa: CASSTVGPTLEAFF; cdr3_nt: TGTGCCAGCAGCACTGTTGGGCCCACCCTTGAAGCTTTCTTT